The clone carrying this TCR beta chain was recorded once. Its target is unknown. One end of the junction fails to match germline, which may point to a read error. Other nucleotide sequences in the sample specify the same CDR3. With 60 Vbeta and 13 Jbeta primers, the PCR was carried out. Produced via immunoSEQ multiplex PCR; TCRdb's table is partial and in-frame only. Of 150,000 to 180,000 clones listed, 70% to 80% are singletons. This sample stems from a study of cytomegalovirus exposure and HLA in healthy donors. Study as a whole: About 83 million unique TCRs from HLA-typed donors made up an early data release. Study-level points and caveats: The majority of TCR sequences were rare, yet some public TCRs appeared in many donors. As confirmed in vitro, a few CMV-associated chains were specific for CMV antigens. The study had only CMV serostatus as immune exposure information.

Germline V gene lookup returns CDR1 SGHNT and CDR2 YYREEE (reference sequence). This CDR3 contains 15 residues. The sequencing sample was made of PBMCs. This sequence originates from a man aged 25-45 years in good health and CMV-seropositive. The chain recombines TRBV5-4 with TRBJ2-1; D gene unclear. CDR3 protein: CASSLAHGSDNEQFF. The CDR3 nucleotides are TGTGCCAGCAGCTTGGCCCATGGCTCCGACAATGAGCAATTCTTC.